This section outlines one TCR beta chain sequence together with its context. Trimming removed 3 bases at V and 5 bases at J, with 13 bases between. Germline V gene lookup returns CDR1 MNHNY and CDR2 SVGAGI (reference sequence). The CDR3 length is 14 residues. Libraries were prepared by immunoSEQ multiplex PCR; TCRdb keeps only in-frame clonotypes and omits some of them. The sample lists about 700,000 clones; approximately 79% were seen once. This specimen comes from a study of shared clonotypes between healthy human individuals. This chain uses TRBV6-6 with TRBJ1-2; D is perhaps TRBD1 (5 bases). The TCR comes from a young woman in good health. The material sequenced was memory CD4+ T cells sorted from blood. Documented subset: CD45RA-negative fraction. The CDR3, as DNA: TGTGCCAGCAGTTATGGGGGGAACTCTTATGGCTACACCTTC. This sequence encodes CASSYGGNSYGYTF.